These 19 T cell receptor beta chains share one sample of origin, sequenced in a study of neurological immune-mediated disorders. Each CDR3 protein is one row after TCRdb ran MiXCR on the 5' RACE reads. The sample includes 35,000 to 45,000 distinct CDR3 sequences, more than 6.5% of them seen just once. Material: PBMCs. Receptors were obtained from a woman aged 40 to 50 in good health.

This clonotype was counted many times. The CDR3, as DNA: TGTGCCAGCAGCTTCCGACAGACAACTAATGAAAAACTGTTTTTT. Its protein is CASSFRQTTNEKLFF. This sequence joins TRBV7-9 and TRBJ1-4; D perhaps matches TRBD1 (5 bases). The CDR3 loop spans 15 amino acids. Looked up from germline, CDR1 is SEHNR and CDR2 is FQNEAQ (reference sequence). The V and J ends lost 3 bases and 0 bases respectively, with 8 bases between them.

About this clonotype: This sequence may be a read error, since a much larger clone differs from it by one base. The chain carries TRBV18 and TRBJ2-3; the match to TRBD2 covers 7 bases. Trimming removed 6 bases from V and 3 bases from J; junction bases left unmatched: 6. The CDR3 is made up of 14 amino acids. Germline CDR1 and CDR2: KGHSH and LQKENI. CDR3 bases: TGTGCCAGCTCGGGGACTACCTTTACAGATACGCAGTATTTT. It is translated as CASSGTTFTDTQYF.

In this sample, this clonotype turned up many times. The chain uses TRBV29-1 and TRBJ2-1, with TRBD2 matching over 8 bases. With 8 bases clipped from V and 4 bases from J, the junction kept 10 bases outside the gene matches. The V gene's germline CDR1 is SQVTM and CDR2 ANQGSEA. This CDR3 is 14 amino acids long. CDR3 loop: CSSQRREGYNEQFF. CDR3 in DNA: TGCAGCTCCCAACGTCGGGAGGGATACAATGAGCAGTTCTTC.

This clonotype was counted ten times or more. The chain joins TRBV5-6 to TRBJ1-3, with D maybe TRBD1 (5 bases). V lost 4 bases, J lost 0 bases, and 8 bases lay in between. The CDR3 covers 14 residues. Germline V gene lookup returns CDR1 SGHDT and CDR2 YYEEEE. CDR3 sequence reads: CASSEQVSGNTIYF. The CDR3 DNA reads TGTGCCAGCAGCGAACAGGTCTCTGGAAACACCATATATTTT.

This clonotype has a count of ten or more. The chain joins TRBV10-2 to TRBJ2-1, with unresolved D. The CDR3 covers 12 residues. Trimming removed 8 bases from V and 5 bases from J, with 10 bases in between. Germline-derived CDR1 and CDR2 are WSHSY and SAAADI. As DNA, the CDR3 is TGCGCCAGCCTGACCGAGGACAATGAGCAGTTCTTC. It yields the protein CASLTEDNEQFF.

At least ten counts were recorded for this clonotype. The J gene is TRBJ2-1, the V gene TRBV6-5; D unresolved. V dropped 5 bases and J dropped 13 bases, with 15 bases sitting between them. CDR1 is MNHEY, CDR2 SVGAGI, per germline. The CDR3 totals 12 residues. The CDR3 sequence: CASSLNRETQFF. The CDR3 nucleotides are TGTGCCAGCAGTCTTAACCGAGAAACACAGTTCTTC.

Many counts were recorded for this clonotype. The chain uses TRBV27 and TRBJ2-3; D is unresolved. Trimming left V 7 bases short and J 2 bases short, with 10 bases between. Germline values: CDR1 MNHEY, CDR2 SMNVEV (reference sequence). The CDR3 covers 13 residues. The CDR3 DNA follows: TGTGCCAGCAAACAGAGTGACACAGATACGCAGTATTTT. This sequence encodes CASKQSDTDTQYF.

This clonotype showed up many times. The chain links TRBV5-1 to TRBJ2-1; TRBD1 aligns across 7 bases. Germline loops: CDR1 SGHRS, CDR2 YFSETQ. This CDR3 has 14 residues. The V segment lost 7 bases and the J segment 3 bases; nucleotides outside the gene matches: 7. In DNA, the CDR3 is TGCGCCAGCTTCCGGGACAGCATCTACAATGAGCAGTTCTTC. It is translated as CASFRDSIYNEQFF.

This clonotype was counted ten times or more. This rearrangement joins TRBV12-3 or TRBV12-4 to TRBJ2-7; TRBD2 matches 7 bases. Trimming removed 5 bases from V and 3 bases from J; junction bases left unmatched: 7. The CDR3 extends over 14 amino acids. The CDR3 nucleotides are TGTGCCAGCAGTCCCACTAGCGAGGTCTACGAGCAGTACTTC. Its protein is CASSPTSEVYEQYF.

At least ten counts were recorded for this clonotype. The V call is TRBV5-1, the J call TRBJ2-3, with 7 nucleotides matching TRBD1. The germline V gene encodes CDR1 SGHRS and CDR2 YFSETQ. V was pared by 2 bases and J by 2 bases, with 2 bases of the junction left unmatched. The CDR3 contains 14 residues. The CDR3 coding sequence is TGCGCCAGCAGCTTCGGGACAGTCACAGATACGCAGTATTTT. Its translation is CASSFGTVTDTQYF.

This clonotype came up many times. The V call is TRBV24-1, the J call TRBJ1-5; tentative D call: TRBD1 (5 bases). Trimming left V 2 bases short and J 0 bases short, with 13 bases between. The CDR3 covers 17 residues. Germline V gene data show CDR1 as KGHDR and CDR2 as SFDVKD. Written as DNA, the CDR3 is TGTGCCACCAGTGATTCAGTGGGGGTTGATAGCAATCAGCCCCAGCATTTT. Encoded protein: CATSDSVGVDSNQPQHF.

This clonotype was found many times. This rearrangement joins TRBV6-1 to TRBJ2-7, with 8 bases that match TRBD2. The CDR3 extends over 13 amino acids. Germline V gene sequence: CDR1 MNHNS, CDR2 SASEGT. Unmatched junction bases numbered 5, after V lost 4 bases and J lost 6 bases. CDR3 DNA: TGTGCCAGCAGTGCCCGCGGGGGGCTCGAGCAGTACTTC. Its protein product is CASSARGGLEQYF.

This clonotype was seen many times. The chain recombines TRBV20-1 with TRBJ1-1; no clear D gene. Trimming shortened V by 6 bases and J by 0 bases, and 17 bases separated the two germline ends. Germline V lookup: CDR1 DFQATT, CDR2 SNEGSKA (reference sequence). This CDR3 is 15 amino acids long. The CDR3, as DNA: TGCAGTGCCGAATTAGATGGTAGGATGAACACTGAAGCTTTCTTT. Its translation is CSAELDGRMNTEAFF.

This clonotype was counted many times. V gene TRBV5-1 combines with J gene TRBJ2-5; D unclear. This CDR3 has 17 residues. Per the germline V gene, CDR1 is SGHRS and CDR2 is YFSETQ. V was clipped by 2 bases and J by 1 base, with 18 bases between them. The CDR3 reads CASSFGSGTPFQETQYF. The CDR3 DNA follows: TGCGCCAGCAGCTTCGGATCTGGTACACCCTTCCAAGAGACCCAGTACTTC.

This clonotype occurred many times. This chain uses TRBV12-3 or TRBV12-4 with TRBJ1-4; no firm D call. The V and J ends lost 6 bases and 8 bases respectively, with 10 bases between them. The CDR3 consists of 12 residues. The CDR3 region is CASRLSGEKLFF. The CDR3 coding sequence is TGTGCCAGCAGGTTGAGCGGGGAAAAACTGTTTTTT.

This clonotype occurred many times. CDR3 sequence reads: CASSQDPQRMNTEAFF. CDR3 nucleotides: TGTGCCAGCAGCCAAGACCCCCAGAGAATGAACACTGAAGCTTTCTTT. This sequence joins TRBV3-1 and TRBJ1-1; D unresolved. CDR1 LGHDT and CDR2 YNNKEL come from the germline V gene (reference sequence). This CDR3 region has 16 residues. The V gene lost 0 bases and the J gene lost 0 bases, with 11 bases spanning the gap.

As to this clonotype: A much bigger clone sits one base away, suggesting this may be a read error. The chain has TRBV4-1 and TRBJ2-6, with TRBD2 as a possible D gene (6 bases). This CDR3 spans 17 amino acids. The V end lost 0 bases, the J end lost 0 bases, and 9 bases lay between the germline ends. From germline, CDR1 is MGHRA and CDR2 YSYEKL. CDR3 coding DNA: TGCGCCAGCAGCCAAGAGGAGGGGCTCTCTGGGGCCAACGTCCTGACTTTC. Translating gives CASSQEEGLSGANVLTF.

This clonotype was detected ten times or more. The chain recombines TRBV18 with TRBJ2-5; D unresolved. CDR1 and CDR2 (germline): KGHSH, LQKENI. V lost 3 bases to trimming and J lost 5 bases, with 13 bases between them. The CDR3 consists of 14 residues. Written as DNA, the CDR3 is TGTGCCAGCTCACCGGCGGCTACCGTGGAGACCCAGTACTTC. It encodes CASSPAATVETQYF.

This clonotype occurred many times. The J gene is TRBJ2-1, the V gene TRBV20-1, with TRBD2 identical over 9 bases. The germline V gene has CDR1 DFQATT and CDR2 SNEGSKA (reference sequence). V was clipped by 2 bases and J by 9 bases; unmatched bases: 5. The CDR3 spans 13 residues. In nucleotides, the CDR3 is TGCAGTGCTAGAAAGCGGGAGGAGGGTGAGCAGTTCTTC. The encoded protein is CSARKREEGEQFF.